This T cell receptor (beta chain) was captured in a study of T cell responses to AZD1222 COVID-19 vaccine. Study context: Second-dose intervals near 4 or 12 weeks were combined.

Points from the study as a whole: At 160-218 and 743-854, vaccine-associated CD4 TCRs were dominant, and they spanned spike.

Regarding this clone: The antigen remains undetermined.

CDR3 size: 18 residues. V was pared by 3 bases and J by 0 bases, with 9 bases of the junction left unmatched. Germline V gene lookup returns CDR1 LNHDA and CDR2 SQIVND (reference sequence). Data came from immunoSEQ multiplex PCR; TCRdb stores just in-frame clones and leaves some out. This sample has 120,000 to 150,000 clones; 91% occur once, and the top ten carry roughly 4.6%. The chain joins TRBV19 to TRBJ2-7; 12 nucleotides agree with TRBD1. The source material was peripheral blood, sampled on day 0 of AZD1222 vaccination. This sequence was found in an adult in good health. CDR3 protein: CASSISGTGGFTSYEQYF. CDR3 bases: TGTGCCAGTAGTATTTCGGGGACAGGGGGCTTCACCTCCTACGAGCAGTACTTC. Combining the CDR3 with reference TRBV19 and TRBJ2-7 gives the whole variable domain DGGITQSPKYLFRKEGQNVTLSCEQNLNHDAMYWYRQDPGQGLRLIYYSQIVNDFQKGDIAEGYSVSREKKESFPLTVTSAQKNPTAFYLCASSISGTGGFTSYEQYFGPGTRLTVT.